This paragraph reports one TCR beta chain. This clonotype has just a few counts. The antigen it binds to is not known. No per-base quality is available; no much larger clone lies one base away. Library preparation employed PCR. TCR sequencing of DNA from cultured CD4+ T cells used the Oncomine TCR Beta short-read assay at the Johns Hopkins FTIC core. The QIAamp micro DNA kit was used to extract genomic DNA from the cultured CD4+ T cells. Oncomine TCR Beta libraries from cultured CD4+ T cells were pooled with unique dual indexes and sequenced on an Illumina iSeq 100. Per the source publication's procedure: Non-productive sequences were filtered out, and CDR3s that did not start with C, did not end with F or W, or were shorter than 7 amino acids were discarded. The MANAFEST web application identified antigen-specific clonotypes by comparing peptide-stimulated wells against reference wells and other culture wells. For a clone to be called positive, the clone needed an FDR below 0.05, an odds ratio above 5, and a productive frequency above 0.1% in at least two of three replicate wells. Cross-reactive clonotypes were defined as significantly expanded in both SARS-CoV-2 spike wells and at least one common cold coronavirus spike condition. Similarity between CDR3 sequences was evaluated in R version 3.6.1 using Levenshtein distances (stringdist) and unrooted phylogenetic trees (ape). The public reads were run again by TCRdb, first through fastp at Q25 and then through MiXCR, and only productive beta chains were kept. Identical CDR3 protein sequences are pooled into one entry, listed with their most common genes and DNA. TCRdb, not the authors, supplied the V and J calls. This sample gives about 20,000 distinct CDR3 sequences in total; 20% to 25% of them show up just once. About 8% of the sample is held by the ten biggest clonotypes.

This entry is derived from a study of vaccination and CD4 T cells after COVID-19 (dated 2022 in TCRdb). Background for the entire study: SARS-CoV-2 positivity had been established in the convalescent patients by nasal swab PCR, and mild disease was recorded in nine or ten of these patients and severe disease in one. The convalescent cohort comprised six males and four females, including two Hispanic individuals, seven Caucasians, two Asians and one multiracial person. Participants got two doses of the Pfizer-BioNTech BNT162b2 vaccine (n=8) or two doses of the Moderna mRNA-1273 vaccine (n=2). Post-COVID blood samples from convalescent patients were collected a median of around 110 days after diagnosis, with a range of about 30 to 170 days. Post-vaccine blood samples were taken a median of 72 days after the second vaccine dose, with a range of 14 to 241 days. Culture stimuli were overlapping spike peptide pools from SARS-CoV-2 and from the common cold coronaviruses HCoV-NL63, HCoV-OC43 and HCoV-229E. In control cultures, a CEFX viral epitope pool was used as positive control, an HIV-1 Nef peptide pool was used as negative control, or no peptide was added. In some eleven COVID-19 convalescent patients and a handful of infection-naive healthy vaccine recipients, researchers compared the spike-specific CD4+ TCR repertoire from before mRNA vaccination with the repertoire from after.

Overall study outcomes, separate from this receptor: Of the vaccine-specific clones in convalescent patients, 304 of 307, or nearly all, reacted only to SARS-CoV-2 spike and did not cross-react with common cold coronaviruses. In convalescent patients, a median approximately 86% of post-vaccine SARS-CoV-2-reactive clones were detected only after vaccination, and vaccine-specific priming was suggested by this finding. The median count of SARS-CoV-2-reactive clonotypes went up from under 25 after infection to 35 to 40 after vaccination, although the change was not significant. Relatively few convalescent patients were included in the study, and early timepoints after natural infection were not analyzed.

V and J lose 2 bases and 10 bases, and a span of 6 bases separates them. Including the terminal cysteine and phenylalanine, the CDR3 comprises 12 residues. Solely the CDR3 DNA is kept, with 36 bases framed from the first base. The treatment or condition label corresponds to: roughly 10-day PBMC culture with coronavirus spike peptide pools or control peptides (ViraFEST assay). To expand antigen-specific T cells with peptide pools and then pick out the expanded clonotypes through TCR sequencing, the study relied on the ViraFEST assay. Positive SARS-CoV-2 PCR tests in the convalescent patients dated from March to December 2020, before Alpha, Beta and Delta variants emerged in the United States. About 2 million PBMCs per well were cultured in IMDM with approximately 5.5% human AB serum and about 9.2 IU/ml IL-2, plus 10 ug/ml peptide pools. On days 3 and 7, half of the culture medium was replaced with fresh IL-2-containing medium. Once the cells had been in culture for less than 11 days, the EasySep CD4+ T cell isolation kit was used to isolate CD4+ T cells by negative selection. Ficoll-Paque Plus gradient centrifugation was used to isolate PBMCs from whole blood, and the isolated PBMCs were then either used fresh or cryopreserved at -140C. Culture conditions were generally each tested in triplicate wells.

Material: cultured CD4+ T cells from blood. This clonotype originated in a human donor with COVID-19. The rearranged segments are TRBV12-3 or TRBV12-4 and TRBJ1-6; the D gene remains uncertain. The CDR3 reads CASSLSRSPLHF. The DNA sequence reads TGTGCCAGCAGTTTATCAAGGTCACCCCTCCACTTT.